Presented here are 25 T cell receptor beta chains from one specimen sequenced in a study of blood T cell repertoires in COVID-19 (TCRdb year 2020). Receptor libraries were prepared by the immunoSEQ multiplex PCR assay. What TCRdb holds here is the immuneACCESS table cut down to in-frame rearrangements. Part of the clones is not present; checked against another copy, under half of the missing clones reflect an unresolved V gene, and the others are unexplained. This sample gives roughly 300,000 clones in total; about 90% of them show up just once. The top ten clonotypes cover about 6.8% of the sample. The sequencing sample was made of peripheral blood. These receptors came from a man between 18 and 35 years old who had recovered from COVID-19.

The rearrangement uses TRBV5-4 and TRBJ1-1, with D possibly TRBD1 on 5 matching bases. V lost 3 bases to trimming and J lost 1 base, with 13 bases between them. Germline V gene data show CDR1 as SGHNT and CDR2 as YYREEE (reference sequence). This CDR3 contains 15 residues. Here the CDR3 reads CASSSPWGGNTEAFF. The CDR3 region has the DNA TGTGCCAGCAGCTCACCTTGGGGGGGGAACACTGAAGCTTTCTTT.

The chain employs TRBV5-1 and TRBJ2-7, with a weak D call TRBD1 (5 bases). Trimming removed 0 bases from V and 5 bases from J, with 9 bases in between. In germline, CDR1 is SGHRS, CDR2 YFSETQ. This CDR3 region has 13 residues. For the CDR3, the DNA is TGCGCCAGCAGCTTGGTGCAGGGAAACGAGCAGTACTTC. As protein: CASSLVQGNEQYF.

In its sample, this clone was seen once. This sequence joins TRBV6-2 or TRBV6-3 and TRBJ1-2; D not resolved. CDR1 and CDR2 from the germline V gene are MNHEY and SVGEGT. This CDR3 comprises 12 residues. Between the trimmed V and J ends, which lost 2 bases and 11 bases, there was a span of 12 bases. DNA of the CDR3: TGTGCCAGCAGTTACGAGGTTGGTTGGTACACCTTC. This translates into CASSYEVGWYTF.

As DNA, the CDR3 is TGTGCCAGTTACGGCGGAAATAATTCACCCCTCCACTTT. Translation gives CASYGGNNSPLHF. The chain uses TRBV19 and TRBJ1-6; the D is unclear. The CDR3 sequence is 13 residues long. CDR1 and CDR2 from the germline V gene are LNHDA and SQIVND (reference sequence). Trimming shortened V by 8 bases and J by 5 bases, and 10 bases separated the two germline ends.

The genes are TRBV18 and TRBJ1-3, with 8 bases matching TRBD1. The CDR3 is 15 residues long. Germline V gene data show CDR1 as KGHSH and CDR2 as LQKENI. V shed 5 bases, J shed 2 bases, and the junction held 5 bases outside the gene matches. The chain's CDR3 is CASSGQGVPGNTIYF. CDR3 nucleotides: TGTGCCAGCTCAGGACAGGGTGTACCTGGAAACACCATATATTTT. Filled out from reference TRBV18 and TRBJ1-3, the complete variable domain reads NAGVMQNPRHLVRRRGQEARLRCSPMKGHSHVYWYRQLPEEGLKFMVYLQKENIIDESGMPKERFSAEFPKEGPSILRIQQVVRGDSAAYFCASSGQGVPGNTIYFGEGSWLTVV.

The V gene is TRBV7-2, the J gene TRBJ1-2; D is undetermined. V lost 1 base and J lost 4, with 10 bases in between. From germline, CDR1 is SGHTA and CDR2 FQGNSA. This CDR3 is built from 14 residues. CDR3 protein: CASSLDPVIYGYTF. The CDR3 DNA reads TGTGCCAGCAGCTTAGATCCGGTTATCTATGGCTACACCTTC.

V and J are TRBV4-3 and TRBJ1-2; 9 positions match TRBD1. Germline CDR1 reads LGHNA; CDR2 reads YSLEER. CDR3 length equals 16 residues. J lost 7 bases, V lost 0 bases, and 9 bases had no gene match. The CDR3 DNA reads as TGCGCCAGCAGCCAAGATGACGGGACAGGGAGCTTTGGCTACACCTTC. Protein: CASSQDDGTGSFGYTF.

CDR3 bases: TGCGCCAGCAGCCAAGTCGCGCGTGACAGGGTCTCTGGAAACACCATATATTTT. Residues: CASSQVARDRVSGNTIYF. The rearrangement links TRBV4-1 to TRBJ1-3; TRBD1 agrees at 7 bases. Germline V gene lookup returns CDR1 MGHRA and CDR2 YSYEKL. The CDR3 runs 18 residues. After removal of 1 base from V and 0 bases from J, the junction contained 9 bases not matched to a gene.

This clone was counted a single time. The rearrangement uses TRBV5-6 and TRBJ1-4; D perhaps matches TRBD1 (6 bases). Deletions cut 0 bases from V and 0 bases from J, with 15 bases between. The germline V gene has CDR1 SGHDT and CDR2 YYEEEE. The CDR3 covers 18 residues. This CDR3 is CASSLVAGATATNEKLFF. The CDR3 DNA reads TGTGCCAGCAGCTTGGTCGCGGGGGCTACCGCAACTAATGAAAAACTGTTTTTT.

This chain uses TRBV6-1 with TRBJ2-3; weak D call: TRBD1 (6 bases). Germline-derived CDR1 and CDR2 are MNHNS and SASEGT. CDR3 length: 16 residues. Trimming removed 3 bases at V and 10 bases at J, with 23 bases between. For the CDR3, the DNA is TGTGCCAGCAGTGACCGGGCGGCAGGGGTTTCGGTTGCGCAGTATTTT. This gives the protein CASSDRAAGVSVAQYF.

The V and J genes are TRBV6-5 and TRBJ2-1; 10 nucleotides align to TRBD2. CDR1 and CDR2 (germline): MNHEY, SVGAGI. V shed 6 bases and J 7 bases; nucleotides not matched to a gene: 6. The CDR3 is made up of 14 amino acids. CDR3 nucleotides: TGTGCCAGCAGCCAGGGACTAGCGAGGAATGAGCAGTTCTTC. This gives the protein CASSQGLARNEQFF.

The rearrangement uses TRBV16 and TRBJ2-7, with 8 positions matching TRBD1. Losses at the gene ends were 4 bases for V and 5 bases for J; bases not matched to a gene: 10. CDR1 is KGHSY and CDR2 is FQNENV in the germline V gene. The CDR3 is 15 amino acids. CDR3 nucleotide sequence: TGTGCCAGCAGCCCCTACCTCGCAGGGGGCCACGAGCAGTACTTC. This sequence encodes CASSPYLAGGHEQYF.

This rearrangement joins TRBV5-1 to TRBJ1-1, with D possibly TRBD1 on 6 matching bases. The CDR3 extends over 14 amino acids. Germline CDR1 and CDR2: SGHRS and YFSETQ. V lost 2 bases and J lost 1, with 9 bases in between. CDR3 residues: CASSFRGENTEAFF. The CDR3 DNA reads TGCGCCAGCAGCTTCAGGGGCGAGAACACTGAAGCTTTCTTT.

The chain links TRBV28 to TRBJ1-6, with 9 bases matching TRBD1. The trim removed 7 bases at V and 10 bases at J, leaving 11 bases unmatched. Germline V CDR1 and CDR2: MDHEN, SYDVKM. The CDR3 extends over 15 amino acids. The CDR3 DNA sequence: TGTGCCAGCACCCCGTCGGACAGGGGTTGGTCACCCCTCCACTTT. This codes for CASTPSDRGWSPLHF. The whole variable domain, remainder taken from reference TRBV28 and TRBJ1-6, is DVKVTQSSRYLVKRTGEKVFLECVQDMDHENMFWYRQDPGLGLRLIYFSYDVKMKEKGDIPEGYSVSREKKERFSLILESASTNQTSMYLCASTPSDRGWSPLHFGNGTRLTVT.

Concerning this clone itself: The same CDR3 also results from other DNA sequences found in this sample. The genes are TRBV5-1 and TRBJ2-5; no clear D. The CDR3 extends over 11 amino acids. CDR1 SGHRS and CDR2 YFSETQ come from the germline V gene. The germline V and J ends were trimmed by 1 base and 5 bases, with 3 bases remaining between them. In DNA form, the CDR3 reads TGCGCCAGCAGCTTGTCGGAGACCCAGTACTTC. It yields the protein CASSLSETQYF.

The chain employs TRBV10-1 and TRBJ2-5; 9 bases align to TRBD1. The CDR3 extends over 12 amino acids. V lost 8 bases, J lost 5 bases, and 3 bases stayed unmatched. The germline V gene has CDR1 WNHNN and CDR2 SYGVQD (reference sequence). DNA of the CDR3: TGCGCCAGCGGGACAGGGACCGAGACCCAGTACTTC. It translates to CASGTGTETQYF.

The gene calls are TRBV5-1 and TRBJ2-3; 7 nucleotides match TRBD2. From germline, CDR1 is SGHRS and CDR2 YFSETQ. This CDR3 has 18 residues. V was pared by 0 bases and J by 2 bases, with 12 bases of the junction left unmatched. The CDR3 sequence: CASSLVGGLEANTDTQYF. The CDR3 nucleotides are TGCGCCAGCAGCTTGGTTGGTGGACTAGAAGCCAACACAGATACGCAGTATTTT.

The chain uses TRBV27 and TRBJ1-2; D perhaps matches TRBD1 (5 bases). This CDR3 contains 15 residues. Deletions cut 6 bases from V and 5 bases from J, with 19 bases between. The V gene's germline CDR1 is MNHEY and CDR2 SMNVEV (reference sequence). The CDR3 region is CASSPPDAGPYGYTF. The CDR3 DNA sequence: TGTGCCAGCAGCCCCCCAGACGCGGGACCGTATGGCTACACCTTC.

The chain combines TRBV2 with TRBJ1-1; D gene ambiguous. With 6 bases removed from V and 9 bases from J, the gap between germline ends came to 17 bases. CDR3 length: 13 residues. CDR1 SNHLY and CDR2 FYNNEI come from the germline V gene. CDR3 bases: TGTGCCAGCAGGAGGGCTGGGGTGGAGAAAGCTTTCTTT. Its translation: CASRRAGVEKAFF.

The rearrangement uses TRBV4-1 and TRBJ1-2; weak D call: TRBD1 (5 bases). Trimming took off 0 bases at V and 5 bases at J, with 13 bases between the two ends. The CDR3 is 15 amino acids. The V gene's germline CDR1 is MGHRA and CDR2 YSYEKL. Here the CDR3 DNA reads TGCGCCAGCAGCCAAGATGAGGCGGGGCCATATGGCTACACCTTC. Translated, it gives CASSQDEAGPYGYTF.

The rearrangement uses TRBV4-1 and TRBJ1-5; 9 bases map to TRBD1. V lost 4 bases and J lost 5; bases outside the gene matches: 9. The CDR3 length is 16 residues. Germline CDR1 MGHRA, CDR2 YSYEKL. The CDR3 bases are TGCGCCAGCAGCCGTACCTCGACAGGGGGAGATCAGCCCCAGCATTTT. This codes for CASSRTSTGGDQPQHF.

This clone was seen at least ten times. CDR3 loop: CASSLGQGEGYTF. The CDR3 bases are TGTGCCAGCAGCTTAGGACAGGGTGAAGGCTACACCTTC. This chain joins TRBV7-3 and TRBJ1-2; TRBD1 matches 8 bases. Germline V lookup: CDR1 SGHTA, CDR2 FQGTGA. This CDR3 comprises 13 residues. The V segment lost 2 bases and the J segment 8 bases; nucleotides outside the gene matches: 4. Full variable domain (remainder filled in from reference TRBV7-3 and TRBJ1-2): GAGVSQTPSNKVTEKGKYVELRCDPISGHTALYWYRQSLGQGPEFLIYFQGTGAADDSGLPNDRFFAVRPEGSVSTLKIQRTERGDSAVYLCASSLGQGEGYTFGSGTRLTVV.

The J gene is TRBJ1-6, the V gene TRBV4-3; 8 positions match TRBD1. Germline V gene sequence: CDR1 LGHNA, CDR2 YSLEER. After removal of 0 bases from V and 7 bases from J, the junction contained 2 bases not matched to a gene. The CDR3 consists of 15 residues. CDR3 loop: CASSQETGGNSPLHF. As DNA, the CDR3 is TGCGCCAGCAGCCAAGAAACAGGGGGAAATTCACCCCTCCACTTT.

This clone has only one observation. The CDR3 reads CASSFRGTRTGELFF. For the CDR3, the DNA is TGTGCCAGCAGTTTCAGGGGTACGAGAACCGGGGAGCTGTTTTTT. The chain carries TRBV28 and TRBJ2-2; tentatively, D is TRBD1 (6 bases). Germline CDR1 and CDR2: MDHEN and SYDVKM. Trimming cost V 3 bases and J 5 bases, with 13 bases left between them. CDR3 length equals 15 residues. The whole variable domain, filled in from reference TRBV28 and TRBJ2-2, reads DVKVTQSSRYLVKRTGEKVFLECVQDMDHENMFWYRQDPGLGLRLIYFSYDVKMKEKGDIPEGYSVSREKKERFSLILESASTNQTSMYLCASSFRGTRTGELFFGEGSRLTVL.

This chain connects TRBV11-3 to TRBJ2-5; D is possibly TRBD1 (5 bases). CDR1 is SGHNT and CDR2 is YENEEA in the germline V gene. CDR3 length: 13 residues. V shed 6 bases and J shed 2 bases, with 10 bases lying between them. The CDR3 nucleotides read TGTGCCAGCAGTCGTGACAGTCAAGAGACCCAGTACTTC. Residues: CASSRDSQETQYF.